One sample yielded the 13 T cell receptor beta chains listed below, sequenced in a study of CD8+CD57+ T cells in acquired aplastic anemia. All patients picked for sequencing had shown, by flow cytometry, an expansion of CD8+CD57+ cells. Genomic DNA templated the TCR beta VDJ and CDR3 profiling. MiXCR, run by TCRdb on the reads, gives a single entry per CDR3 protein. The table has some 170,000 distinct CDR3 sequences, roughly 63% seen once. Sequencing used sorted CD4+, CD8+, or CD8+CD57+ T cells (not recorded which) from PBMCs. These receptor sequences come from a human donor with aplastic anemia.

This clonotype was picked up many times. The chain recombines TRBV5-5 with TRBJ2-7; the D call may be TRBD1 or TRBD2 (5 bases each). Trimming pared 2 bases from V and 0 bases from J, leaving 9 bases between. This CDR3 region has 14 residues. CDR1 and CDR2 from the germline V gene are SGHKS and YYEKEE (reference sequence). The DNA for the CDR3 is TGTGCCAGCAGCTTTCGGGACGGCTCCTACGAGCAGTACTTC. It encodes CASSFRDGSYEQYF.

This rearrangement joins TRBV6-1 to TRBJ2-7; the D call may be TRBD1 or TRBD2 (5 bases each). V lost 5 bases and J 0 bases, leaving 11 bases between the germline ends. Germline V gene lookup returns CDR1 MNHNS and CDR2 SASEGT. The CDR3 extends over 14 amino acids. Here the CDR3 reads CASSRREISYEQYF. The CDR3 DNA is TGTGCCAGCAGTCGCAGGGAGATCTCCTACGAGCAGTACTTC.

The genes are TRBV24-1 and TRBJ2-7; TRBD1 matches 12 bases. Germline V CDR1 and CDR2: KGHDR, SFDVKD. After removal of 9 bases from V and 4 bases from J, the junction contained 18 bases not matched to a gene. This CDR3 is 18 amino acids long. This CDR3 is CATRRDRGPSTTLYEQYF. Written as DNA, the CDR3 is TGTGCCACCCGCCGGGACAGGGGGCCCAGCACGACCCTTTACGAGCAGTACTTC.

The chain has TRBV20-1 and TRBJ1-2, with D maybe TRBD1 (5 bases). The CDR3 sequence is 13 residues long. Germline CDR1 is DFQATT and CDR2 is SNEGSKA (reference sequence). V was trimmed by 6 bases and J by 8 bases, leaving 19 bases between them. This chain's CDR3 is CSATGTSGRGYTF. The CDR3 DNA is TGCAGTGCAACCGGGACTAGCGGGAGAGGCTACACCTTC.

Worth noting for this clonotype: Germline and junction disagree at one end, which may indicate a read error. The V gene is TRBV7-9, the J gene TRBJ1-1; D gene unclear. CDR3 length: 11 amino acids. Looked up from germline, CDR1 is SEHNR and CDR2 is FQNEAQ (reference sequence). Here the CDR3 DNA reads TGCGCCAACAGCTACGGGGTTGAAGCTTTCTTT. Translating gives CANSYGVEAFF.

In this sample, this clonotype turned up a few times. The chain recombines TRBV7-2 with TRBJ2-1; D is uncertain. Between the trimmed V and J ends, which lost 6 bases and 5 bases, there was a span of 11 bases. The CDR3 has 13 amino acids. Germline-derived CDR1 and CDR2 are SGHTA and FQGNSA. The CDR3 nucleotides are TGTGCCAGCAGTGTGACTGTCAACAATGAGCAGTTCTTC. Protein product: CASSVTVNNEQFF.

The rearrangement joins TRBV10-3 to TRBJ2-1, with 13 nucleotides matching TRBD2. CDR1 and CDR2 (germline): ENHRY, SYGVKD. V shed 6 bases, J shed 7 bases, and the junction held 3 bases outside the gene matches. The CDR3 totals 14 residues. CDR3 amino acids: CAIRTSGGANEQFF. CDR3 bases: TGTGCCATCAGAACTAGCGGGGGGGCTAATGAGCAGTTCTTC.

This clonotype was seen repeatedly, ten times or more. This chain connects TRBV7-9 to TRBJ2-1; the D gene could be TRBD1 or TRBD2 (6 bases each). Germline V gene lookup returns CDR1 SEHNR and CDR2 FQNEAQ (reference sequence). The CDR3 has 16 residues. Trimming took off 5 bases at V and 3 bases at J, with 17 bases between the two ends. CDR3 sequence: CASSPSTGRNYNEQFF. For the CDR3, the DNA is TGTGCCAGCAGCCCATCTACAGGGAGGAACTACAATGAGCAGTTCTTC.

The V call is TRBV7-8, the J call TRBJ2-5, with a weak D call TRBD1 (6 bases). The DNA end is more similar to TRBJ2-1, so the J call may be wrong. Germline V gene lookup returns CDR1 SGHVS and CDR2 FQNEAQ. The length of the CDR3 is 16 residues. CDR3 sequence: CASSLLSRGSYNEQFF. The CDR3 DNA follows: TGTGCCAGCAGCTTGTTGAGCAGGGGCTCCTACAATGAGCAGTTCTTC.

This clonotype occurred a few times. The chain uses TRBV7-2 and TRBJ1-1; D remains ambiguous. Germline V lookup: CDR1 SGHTA, CDR2 FQGNSA. V was trimmed by 2 bases and J by 0 bases, leaving 10 bases between them. CDR3 length equals 15 residues. CDR3 loop: CASSLLAAVNTEAFF. DNA for the CDR3: TGTGCCAGCAGCTTATTGGCGGCCGTGAACACTGAAGCTTTCTTT.

The V call is TRBV25-1, the J call TRBJ1-1, with a possible D match to TRBD1 (5 bases). The CDR3 has 11 amino acids. Germline CDR1 reads MGHDK; CDR2 reads SYGVNS. V dropped 8 bases and J dropped 8 bases, with 12 bases sitting between them. The CDR3 is CASDDSPEAFF. The DNA for the CDR3 is TGTGCCAGCGACGACAGCCCCGAAGCTTTCTTT.

This clonotype was recorded a few times. Written as DNA, the CDR3 is TGTGCCAGTAGTAGCCCTGGACAGGGAACGTACGAGCAGTACTTC. It is translated as CASSSPGQGTYEQYF. The chain couples TRBV19 to TRBJ2-7; 8 bases are a match to TRBD1. V shed 4 bases, J shed 4 bases, and the junction held 9 bases outside the gene matches. There are 15 residues in the CDR3. Per the germline V gene, CDR1 is LNHDA and CDR2 is SQIVND (reference sequence).

This clonotype was observed a handful of times. The gene calls are TRBV12-3 or TRBV12-4 and TRBJ1-2; 7 bases align to TRBD1. The CDR3 contains 13 residues. V lost 3 bases and J lost 7; bases outside the gene matches: 5. DNA for the CDR3: TGTGCCAGCAGTTTCGAGGGGGCCGGTGGCTACACCTTC. The encoded protein is CASSFEGAGGYTF.